A few counts support the clone carrying this T cell receptor beta chain. What it binds is not known. The record originates from a study of neoadjuvant anti-PD-1 for oral cavity cancer. Study details: Patients without progression received a fourth nivolumab dose around day 43, then surgical resection on days 50-56. The study, taken as a whole, reports: Treg/Th17 ratio rose with pretreatment blood and fell with post-treatment tumor TCRbeta clonality.

This CDR3 is 16 amino acids long. Germline CDR1 WNHNN, CDR2 SYGVQD (reference sequence). The V segment lost 2 bases and the J segment 0 bases; nucleotides outside the gene matches: 7. Blood libraries mostly used approximately 450 ng genomic DNA, six replicates each. Profiling relied on immunoSEQ multiplex PCR, and the TCRdb table lists in-frame clones only, not all of them. The sample lists some 14,000 clones, 62% seen once, with 2.4% in the top ten. The sample in question was PBMCs, obtained before nivolumab (anti-PD-1) treatment. This chain connects TRBV10-1 to TRBJ2-7, with 7 bases identical to TRBD2. The receptor was derived from a person aged 35-79 years with oral cavity squamous cell carcinoma. Written as DNA, the CDR3 is TGCGCCAGCAGTGAGAAGAGCGGGGTAACCTCCTACGAGCAGTACTTC. It translates to CASSEKSGVTSYEQYF.